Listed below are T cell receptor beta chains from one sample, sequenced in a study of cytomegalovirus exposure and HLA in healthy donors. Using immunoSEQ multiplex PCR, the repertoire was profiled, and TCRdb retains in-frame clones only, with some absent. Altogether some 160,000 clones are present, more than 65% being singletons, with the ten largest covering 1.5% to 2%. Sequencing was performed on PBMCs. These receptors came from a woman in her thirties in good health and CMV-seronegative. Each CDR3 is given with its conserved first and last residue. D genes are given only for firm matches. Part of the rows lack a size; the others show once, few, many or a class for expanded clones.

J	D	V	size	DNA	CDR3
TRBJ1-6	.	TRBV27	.	TGTGCCAGCAGTTTCTCGACAGCGACTAGTTGCACCCTCCACTTT	CASSFSTATSCTLHF
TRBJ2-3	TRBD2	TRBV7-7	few	TGTGCCAGCAGCTTGGGGGGAGATACTAGCGGCACAGATACGCAGTATTTT	CASSLGGDTSGTDTQYF
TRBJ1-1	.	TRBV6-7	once	TGTGCCAGCAGTTCCATAGCAGTTTGTACCACTGAAGCTTTCTTT	CASSSIAVCTTEAFF
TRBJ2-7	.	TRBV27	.	TGTGCCAGCAGTTTAGTACAGGGAAAAGACGAGCAGTACTTC	CASSLVQGKDEQYF
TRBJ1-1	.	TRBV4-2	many	TGTGCCAGCAGCCAAGATTCTCTTCTCCATGGCTTGAACACTGAAGCTTTCTTT	CASSQDSLLHGLNTEAFF
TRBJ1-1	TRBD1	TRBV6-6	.	TGTGCCAGCAGCCAACAGGGGTTCGGCACTGAAGCTTTCTTT	CASSQQGFGTEAFF
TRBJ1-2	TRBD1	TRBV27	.	TGTGCCAGCAGTTTATATCCGGACAGGGTGTTTACCAAGGGCAACTATGGCTACACCTTC	CASSLYPDRVFTKGNYGYTF
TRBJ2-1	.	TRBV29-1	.	TGCAGCGTTGAGGGCGGGTCCTACAATGAGCAGTTCTTC	CSVEGGSYNEQFF
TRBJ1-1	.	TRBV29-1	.	TGCAGCGTAGCCCAGGGGCCTGGAACTGAAGCTTTCTTT	CSVAQGPGTEAFF
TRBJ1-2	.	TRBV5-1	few	TGCGCCAGCAGCTTCCAGGGAACCAGCTATGGCTACACCTTC	CASSFQGTSYGYTF
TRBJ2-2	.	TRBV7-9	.	TGTGCCAGCAGCTTAGCGCCCGTTAGCACCGGGGAGCTGTTTTTT	CASSLAPVSTGELFF
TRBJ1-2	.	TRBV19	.	TGTGCCAGTAGTCCGAGAACAGGGTACTATGGCTACACCTTC	CASSPRTGYYGYTF
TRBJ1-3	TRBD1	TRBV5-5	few	TGTGCCAGCAGCGCGGGACAGGGCATCCTCTCTGGAAACACCATATATTTT	CASSAGQGILSGNTIYF
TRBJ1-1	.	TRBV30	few	TGTGCCTGGAAGAGCCTGGGAGACACTGAAGCTTTCTTT	CAWKSLGDTEAFF
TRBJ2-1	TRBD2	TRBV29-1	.	TGCAGCGCCTCCCCGGTACTAGCGGGATACAATGAGCAGTTCTTC	CSASPVLAGYNEQFF
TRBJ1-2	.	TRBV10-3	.	TGTGCCATCAGACAGGACCAAGGGCACGGTGGCTACACCTTC	CAIRQDQGHGGYTF
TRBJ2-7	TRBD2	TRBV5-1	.	TGCGCCAGCAGCTTCGACATCGGGACTAGCGGGCGGTACGAGCAGTACTTC	CASSFDIGTSGRYEQYF
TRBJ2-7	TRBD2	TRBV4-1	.	TGCGCCAGCAGCCGGCTCCACCGGACTAGCGGGGGATACTCCTACGAGCAGTACTTC	CASSRLHRTSGGYSYEQYF
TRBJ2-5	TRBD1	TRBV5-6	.	TGTGCCAGCAGCTTAACAGGGGGCGCGACGGAGACCCAGTACTTC	CASSLTGGATETQYF
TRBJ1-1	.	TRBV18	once	TGTGCCAGCTCACCTGCCTTCCGGACAGCGAACACTGAAGCTTTCTTT	CASSPAFRTANTEAFF
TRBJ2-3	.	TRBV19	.	TGTGCCAGTAGTATTGCTACCCGCACAGATACGCAGTATTTT	CASSIATRTDTQYF
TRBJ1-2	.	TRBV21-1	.	TGTGCCAGCAGCAAAGAAGCTCGGCAGGGTGGATTCTATGGCTACACCTTC	CASSKEARQGGFYGYTF
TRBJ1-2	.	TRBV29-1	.	TGCAGCGTTGAAGGCGGGGCGGGGGGCTACTATGGCTACACCTTC	CSVEGGAGGYYGYTF
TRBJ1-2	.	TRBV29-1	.	TGCAGCGTTGAACGACAGAATATGAGGAGCTACACCTTC	CSVERQNMRSYTF
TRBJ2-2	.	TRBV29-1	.	TGCAGCGCCCCGGCAGGGAACACCGGGGAGCTGTTTTTT	CSAPAGNTGELFF
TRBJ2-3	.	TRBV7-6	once	TGTGCCAGCAGCTTTATTGTGGCACCAGATACGCAGTATTTT	CASSFIVAPDTQYF
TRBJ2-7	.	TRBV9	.	TGTGCCAGCAGCGTAGCCCCTACTAGCAGCTACGAGCAGTACTTC	CASSVAPTSSYEQYF
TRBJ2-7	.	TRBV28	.	TGTGCCAGCAGTCTGCCCTCAGGCCCTTACTACGAGCAGTACTTC	CASSLPSGPYYEQYF